Reported below is one TCR beta chain. This entry is derived from a study of cytomegalovirus exposure and HLA in healthy donors. PCR amplification relied on 60 Vbeta primers (plus 13 Jbeta primers). The table came from immunoSEQ multiplex PCR; TCRdb's copy has only in-frame clones and leaves some out. The sample records about 55,000 clones, 70% to 85% being singletons. The CDR3 loop spans 16 amino acids. V lost 5 bases and J lost 4, with 17 bases in between. Germline loops: CDR1 SGHTA, CDR2 FQGNSA. The genes are TRBV7-2 and TRBJ1-4, with D perhaps TRBD1 (5 bases). This clonotype originated in a young man in good health and CMV-seronegative. Sequencing was done on a sample of PBMCs. CDR3 in amino acids: CASSPYAGLGNEKLFF. For the CDR3, the DNA is TGTGCCAGCAGCCCCTACGCAGGGCTGGGTAATGAAAAACTGTTTTTT. Using reference TRBV7-2 and TRBJ1-4 for the parts outside the CDR3, the full variable domain is GAGVSQSPSNKVTEKGKDVELRCDPISGHTALYWYRQSLGQGLEFLIYFQGNSAPDKSGLPSDRFSAERTGGSVSTLTIQRTQQEDSAVYLCASSPYAGLGNEKLFFGSGTQLSVL.